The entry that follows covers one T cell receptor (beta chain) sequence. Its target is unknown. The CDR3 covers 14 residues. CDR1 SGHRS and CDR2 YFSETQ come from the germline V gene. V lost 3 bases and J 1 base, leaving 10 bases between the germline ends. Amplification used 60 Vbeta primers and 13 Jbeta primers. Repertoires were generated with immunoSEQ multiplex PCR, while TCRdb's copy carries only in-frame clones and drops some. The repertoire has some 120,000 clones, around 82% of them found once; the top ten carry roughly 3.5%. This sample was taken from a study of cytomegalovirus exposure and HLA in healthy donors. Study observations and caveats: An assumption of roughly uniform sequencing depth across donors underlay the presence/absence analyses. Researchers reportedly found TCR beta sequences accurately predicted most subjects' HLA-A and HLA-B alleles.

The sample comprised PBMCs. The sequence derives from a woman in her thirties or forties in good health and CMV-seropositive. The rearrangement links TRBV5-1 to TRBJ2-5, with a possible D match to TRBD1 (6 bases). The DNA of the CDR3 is TGCGCCAGCAGCTCAACAGGGATCCAAGAGACCCAGTACTTC. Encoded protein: CASSSTGIQETQYF.